This TCR beta chain is from a study of OX40 agonist ivuxolimab in advanced cancers. Overall study context: Treatment received earlier with anti-PD-1, anti-PD-L1 or anti-CTLA-4 agents was allowed, and around 40% had some.

V was pared by 3 bases and J by 3 bases, with 18 bases between. CDR1 and CDR2 (germline): SGHDN, FVKESK. The CDR3 length is 17 residues. This clone was seen a handful of times. Method: immunoSEQ multiplex PCR; TCRdb's copy keeps in-frame clones and lacks some. The table has over 20,000 clones, 60% to 80% seen once; the top ten hold more than 15%. This chain joins TRBV14 and TRBJ2-1, with D maybe TRBD1 (5 bases). Here the sequenced sample was CD4+ or CD8+ T cells sorted from blood, taken in a trial of the OX40 agonist ivuxolimab. This TCR was recovered from an adult with an advanced solid tumor such as melanoma, head and neck, liver or kidney cancer. CDR3 amino acids: CASSHVQVTNDYNEQFF. The CDR3 DNA follows: TGTGCCAGCAGCCATGTACAGGTTACGAACGACTACAATGAGCAGTTCTTC.